This T cell receptor (beta chain) comes out of a study of patients and donors after allogeneic stem cell transplantation. The V end was cut by 0 bases, the J end by 5 bases, with 2 bases between. CDR1 is LGHNA and CDR2 is YNFKEQ in the germline V gene. The CDR3 consists of 12 residues. TCRdb ran MiXCR on the RT-PCR reads and lists one entry per CDR3 protein. The repertoire holds roughly 150,000 distinct CDR3 sequences, with about a quarter as singletons. This clonotype came up a few times. This sequence originates from a human donor who was either an allogeneic HSCT recipient or a stem cell or donor lymphocyte infusion donor (not recorded which). It is not recorded whose cells these are; they may come from a transplant donor. What was sequenced was blood, either unsorted or a sorted T cell fraction (not recorded which). This chain uses TRBV4-2 with TRBJ2-1; D gene unclear. DNA of the CDR3: TGTGCCAGCAGCCAAGATCACAATGAGCAGTTCTTC. As protein: CASSQDHNEQFF.